This T cell receptor beta chain appears in the sequencing data of a study of T cells in Graves' hyperthyroidism and ophthalmopathy. Trimming took 5 bases from V and 4 from J, leaving 13 bases between them. The CDR3 contains 14 residues. Germline-derived CDR1 and CDR2 are MNHEY and SVGEGT. Amplification targeted TCR beta CDR3 regions from RNA transcripts. HTBI primers were employed in a first-round RT-PCR of the TCR CDR3. TCRdb reanalysed the multiplex PCR reads using MiXCR and keeps one entry per CDR3 protein. Here the sample spans about 260,000 distinct CDR3 sequences, approximately 23% being singletons.

The gene calls are TRBV6-2 or TRBV6-3 and TRBJ2-3, with a tentative D call TRBD2 (5 bases). The sample consisted of blood. The source is a young man with Graves' ophthalmopathy. This chain's CDR3 is CASSLTSLADTQYF. CDR3 DNA sequence: TGTGCCAGCAGTCTTACTAGTTTGGCAGATACGCAGTATTTT.